This is a list of T cell receptor beta chains from one sample in a study of cytomegalovirus exposure and HLA in healthy donors. The repertoire was sequenced with immunoSEQ multiplex PCR; TCRdb's copy has only in-frame clones and lacks some. The sample lists roughly 150,000 clones; about 80% were seen once. Material: PBMCs. Receptors were obtained from a woman between 40 and 50 years old in good health and CMV-seronegative. Both conserved end residues are part of each CDR3. Fields, in order: J gene, V gene, clone size, D gene, CDR3 protein, CDR3 DNA. A D gene is named only where the DNA matches it firmly. Some rows have no size entry. The others give once, few or many, or a class for an expanded clone.

J gene: TRBJ2-2; V gene: TRBV27; clone size: NA; D gene: TRBD1; CDR3 protein: CASSQQGTTGELFF; CDR3 DNA: TGTGCCAGCAGTCAACAGGGGACCACCGGGGAGCTGTTTTTT
J gene: TRBJ2-7; V gene: TRBV15; clone size: NA; D gene: TRBD2; CDR3 protein: CATSRISGSWAYEQYF; CDR3 DNA: TGTGCCACCAGCAGGATTAGCGGGAGCTGGGCCTACGAGCAGTACTTC
J gene: TRBJ2-1; V gene: TRBV14; clone size: once; D gene: NA; CDR3 protein: CASSQVVVGLFRPGEQFF; CDR3 DNA: TGTGCCAGCAGCCAAGTGGTGGTGGGGCTATTTCGCCCCGGGGAGCAGTTCTTC
J gene: TRBJ2-1; V gene: TRBV7-8; clone size: NA; D gene: NA; CDR3 protein: CASSLARNEQFF; CDR3 DNA: TGTGCCAGCAGCTTAGCACGGAATGAGCAGTTCTTC
J gene: TRBJ1-5; V gene: TRBV7-2; clone size: NA; D gene: TRBD1; CDR3 protein: CASSPQGGLRQPQHF; CDR3 DNA: TGTGCCAGCAGCCCACAGGGGGGGCTGCGTCAGCCCCAGCATTTT
J gene: TRBJ2-4; V gene: TRBV19; clone size: NA; D gene: TRBD2; CDR3 protein: CASSARGGLAGVAAKNIQYF; CDR3 DNA: TGTGCCAGTAGTGCCCGAGGGGGACTAGCGGGAGTTGCGGCCAAAAACATTCAGTACTTC
J gene: TRBJ2-5; V gene: TRBV2; clone size: NA; D gene: TRBD1; CDR3 protein: CASRGDRGGQETQYF; CDR3 DNA: TGTGCCAGCAGGGGGGACAGGGGGGGACAAGAGACCCAGTACTTC
J gene: TRBJ2-5; V gene: TRBV10-1; clone size: NA; D gene: NA; CDR3 protein: CASSVGTIGSETQYF; CDR3 DNA: TGCGCCAGCAGTGTAGGGACAATAGGCTCGGAGACCCAGTACTTC
J gene: TRBJ2-1; V gene: TRBV18; clone size: NA; D gene: TRBD2; CDR3 protein: CASSTIAGGRPEQFF; CDR3 DNA: TGTGCCAGCTCAACTATAGCGGGGGGCCGGCCGGAGCAGTTCTTC
J gene: TRBJ1-2; V gene: TRBV28; clone size: NA; D gene: NA; CDR3 protein: CASNLSGVYGYTF; CDR3 DNA: TGTGCCAGCAATCTCAGCGGGGTTTATGGCTACACCTTC
J gene: TRBJ2-3; V gene: TRBV2; clone size: NA; D gene: TRBD2; CDR3 protein: CASSGGSSREGSTDTQYF; CDR3 DNA: TGTGCCAGCAGTGGCGGGAGTTCCCGCGAAGGAAGCACAGATACGCAGTATTTT
J gene: TRBJ1-6; V gene: TRBV2; clone size: NA; D gene: TRBD1; CDR3 protein: CASTSDRGGGSNSPLHF; CDR3 DNA: TGTGCCAGCACCAGTGATCGAGGAGGGGGCTCGAATTCACCCCTCCACTTT
J gene: TRBJ2-5; V gene: TRBV11-3; clone size: NA; D gene: TRBD1; CDR3 protein: CASSRRTGPQETQYF; CDR3 DNA: TGTGCCAGCAGCCGCCGGACAGGACCGCAAGAGACCCAGTACTTC
J gene: TRBJ2-7; V gene: TRBV7-4; clone size: NA; D gene: NA; CDR3 protein: CASSLYEQYF; CDR3 DNA: TGTGCCAGCAGCCTCTACGAGCAGTACTTC
J gene: TRBJ2-3; V gene: TRBV5-1; clone size: once; D gene: TRBD2; CDR3 protein: CASSLRGSSTDTQYF; CDR3 DNA: TGCGCCAGCAGCTTACGCGGGAGTAGCACAGATACGCAGTATTTT
J gene: TRBJ2-5; V gene: TRBV11-3; clone size: NA; D gene: TRBD2; CDR3 protein: CASSDRTSGLQETQYF; CDR3 DNA: TGTGCCAGCAGCGACCGGACTAGCGGGCTACAAGAGACCCAGTACTTC
J gene: TRBJ1-2; V gene: TRBV6-5; clone size: NA; D gene: NA; CDR3 protein: CASRRWGDYGYTF; CDR3 DNA: TGTGCCAGCAGACGATGGGGCGACTATGGCTACACCTTC
J gene: TRBJ2-5; V gene: TRBV28; clone size: NA; D gene: TRBD2; CDR3 protein: CASQGAGSLETQYF; CDR3 DNA: TGTGCCAGCCAGGGAGCGGGGAGTCTGGAGACCCAGTACTTC
J gene: TRBJ2-7; V gene: TRBV19; clone size: once; D gene: TRBD2; CDR3 protein: CASTAKAGGYEQYF; CDR3 DNA: TGTGCCAGTACCGCCAAAGCGGGGGGCTACGAGCAGTACTTC
J gene: TRBJ2-2; V gene: TRBV7-6; clone size: NA; D gene: NA; CDR3 protein: CASSLRGGNTGELFF; CDR3 DNA: TGTGCCAGCAGCTTACGCGGCGGGAACACCGGGGAGCTGTTTTTT
J gene: TRBJ1-2; V gene: TRBV5-5; clone size: NA; D gene: NA; CDR3 protein: CASSFGTTPHGYTF; CDR3 DNA: TGTGCCAGCAGCTTTGGGACTACTCCTCATGGCTACACCTTC
J gene: TRBJ2-6; V gene: TRBV4-1; clone size: NA; D gene: NA; CDR3 protein: CASSQDQNRPGANVLTF; CDR3 DNA: TGCGCCAGCAGCCAAGATCAAAACAGACCTGGGGCCAACGTCCTGACTTTC
J gene: TRBJ1-5; V gene: TRBV7-2; clone size: NA; D gene: NA; CDR3 protein: CASSLVGGPQLSPQHF; CDR3 DNA: TGTGCCAGCAGCTTAGTGGGAGGGCCCCAATTGTCGCCCCAGCATTTT
J gene: TRBJ1-2; V gene: TRBV30; clone size: NA; D gene: NA; CDR3 protein: CAWSGGLVYGYTF; CDR3 DNA: TGTGCCTGGAGCGGGGGGCTAGTCTATGGCTACACCTTC
J gene: TRBJ2-5; V gene: TRBV5-6; clone size: NA; D gene: NA; CDR3 protein: CASSLGSGIETQYF; CDR3 DNA: TGTGCCAGCAGCTTGGGGTCAGGGATAGAGACCCAGTACTTC
J gene: TRBJ2-3; V gene: TRBV29-1; clone size: few; D gene: NA; CDR3 protein: CSVLVGSTDTQYF; CDR3 DNA: TGCAGCGTCCTCGTCGGGTCCACAGATACGCAGTATTTT
J gene: TRBJ2-1; V gene: TRBV30; clone size: few; D gene: NA; CDR3 protein: CAGTLSYNEQFF; CDR3 DNA: TGTGCAGGGACTCTTTCCTACAATGAGCAGTTCTTC
J gene: TRBJ2-2; V gene: TRBV10-3; clone size: once; D gene: TRBD2; CDR3 protein: CATRSGTDTTGELFF; CDR3 DNA: TGTGCCACTCGAAGCGGGACCGACACCACCGGGGAGCTGTTTTTT
J gene: TRBJ2-5; V gene: TRBV7-2; clone size: NA; D gene: NA; CDR3 protein: CASSLLGQKETQYF; CDR3 DNA: TGTGCCAGCAGCCTCCTGGGCCAGAAGGAGACCCAGTACTTC
J gene: TRBJ2-1; V gene: TRBV5-4; clone size: once; D gene: TRBD1; CDR3 protein: CASSLTGGSEQFF; CDR3 DNA: TGTGCCAGCAGCTTAACAGGGGGGAGTGAGCAGTTCTTC
J gene: TRBJ1-2; V gene: TRBV28; clone size: NA; D gene: NA; CDR3 protein: CASSWQGYGYTF; CDR3 DNA: TGTGCCAGCTCCTGGCAGGGTTATGGCTACACCTTC
J gene: TRBJ2-3; V gene: TRBV7-2; clone size: few; D gene: TRBD1; CDR3 protein: CASRQGQGRTDTQYF; CDR3 DNA: TGTGCCAGCAGACAGGGACAGGGGCGGACAGATACGCAGTATTTT
J gene: TRBJ2-1; V gene: TRBV5-4; clone size: NA; D gene: TRBD2; CDR3 protein: CASSPGLISYNEQFF; CDR3 DNA: TGTGCCAGCAGCCCGGGACTAATCTCCTACAATGAGCAGTTCTTC
J gene: TRBJ2-1; V gene: TRBV7-2; clone size: NA; D gene: TRBD2; CDR3 protein: CASSLGGSAEQFF; CDR3 DNA: TGTGCCAGCAGCTTGGGGGGGTCCGCTGAGCAGTTCTTC
J gene: TRBJ2-3; V gene: TRBV28; clone size: once; D gene: TRBD1; CDR3 protein: CASRTTGASSTDTQYF; CDR3 DNA: TGTGCCAGCAGGACAACAGGGGCGTCCAGCACAGATACGCAGTATTTT
J gene: TRBJ1-5; V gene: TRBV6-5; clone size: NA; D gene: TRBD1; CDR3 protein: CASGTGTNQPQHF; CDR3 DNA: TGTGCCAGCGGGACAGGGACCAATCAGCCCCAGCATTTT
J gene: TRBJ1-2; V gene: TRBV28; clone size: NA; D gene: TRBD1; CDR3 protein: CASSLLLDRGVNGYTF; CDR3 DNA: TGTGCCAGCAGTTTATTGCTGGACAGGGGGGTCAATGGCTACACCTTC
J gene: TRBJ1-2; V gene: TRBV28; clone size: NA; D gene: NA; CDR3 protein: CASRPGSDYGYTF; CDR3 DNA: TGTGCCAGCAGGCCCGGGAGCGACTATGGCTACACCTTC
J gene: TRBJ2-1; V gene: TRBV9; clone size: NA; D gene: NA; CDR3 protein: CASSVATVNEQFF; CDR3 DNA: TGTGCCAGCAGCGTAGCTACGGTGAATGAGCAGTTCTTC
J gene: TRBJ1-5; V gene: TRBV4-3; clone size: once; D gene: TRBD1; CDR3 protein: CASSQGQGENQPQHF; CDR3 DNA: TGCGCCAGCAGCCAAGGACAGGGTGAGAATCAGCCCCAGCATTTT
J gene: TRBJ2-7; V gene: TRBV7-9; clone size: NA; D gene: TRBD2; CDR3 protein: CASSLLHLAGVAEQYF; CDR3 DNA: TGTGCCAGCAGCTTACTTCATCTAGCGGGAGTTGCCGAGCAGTACTTC
J gene: TRBJ2-3; V gene: TRBV7-6; clone size: NA; D gene: TRBD2; CDR3 protein: CASSLRTSGSIPDTQYF; CDR3 DNA: TGTGCCAGCAGCCTCCGGACTAGCGGGAGTATCCCAGATACGCAGTATTTT
J gene: TRBJ2-1; V gene: TRBV11-3; clone size: NA; D gene: NA; CDR3 protein: CASSHLGGNEQFF; CDR3 DNA: TGTGCCAGCAGCCACCTAGGTGGCAATGAGCAGTTCTTC
J gene: TRBJ2-1; V gene: TRBV29-1; clone size: NA; D gene: NA; CDR3 protein: CSGVGGDTYNEQFF; CDR3 DNA: TGCAGCGGAGTAGGGGGAGACACCTACAATGAGCAGTTCTTC
J gene: TRBJ1-2; V gene: TRBV27; clone size: NA; D gene: NA; CDR3 protein: CASSEAGYGYTF; CDR3 DNA: TGTGCCAGCAGTGAAGCAGGGTACGGCTACACCTTC
J gene: TRBJ1-1; V gene: TRBV5-6; clone size: NA; D gene: NA; CDR3 protein: CASSFLGHQAFF; CDR3 DNA: TGTGCCAGCAGCTTTTTGGGACACCAAGCTTTCTTT
J gene: TRBJ1-2; V gene: TRBV28; clone size: NA; D gene: TRBD1; CDR3 protein: CASSLGTGGAKSYGYTF; CDR3 DNA: TGTGCCAGCAGTTTGGGGACAGGGGGCGCAAAAAGTTATGGCTACACCTTC
J gene: TRBJ2-5; V gene: TRBV19; clone size: NA; D gene: NA; CDR3 protein: CASSTRDGLQETQYF; CDR3 DNA: TGTGCCAGTAGCACCCGGGATGGCCTCCAAGAGACCCAGTACTTC
J gene: TRBJ2-5; V gene: TRBV5-4; clone size: NA; D gene: TRBD1; CDR3 protein: CASSLDRGRETQYF; CDR3 DNA: TGTGCCAGCAGCTTGGACAGGGGGCGAGAGACCCAGTACTTC
J gene: TRBJ1-2; V gene: TRBV7-2; clone size: NA; D gene: TRBD1; CDR3 protein: CASSLWTGGYGYTF; CDR3 DNA: TGTGCCAGCAGCTTATGGACAGGGGGGTATGGCTACACCTTC
J gene: TRBJ1-6; V gene: TRBV27; clone size: NA; D gene: NA; CDR3 protein: CASGTWTANSPLHF; CDR3 DNA: TGTGCCAGCGGGACCTGGACAGCAAATTCACCCCTCCACTTT
J gene: TRBJ1-2; V gene: TRBV27; clone size: few; D gene: NA; CDR3 protein: CASSLRGAEGYTF; CDR3 DNA: TGTGCCAGCAGTTTACGTGGGGCCGAGGGCTACACCTTC
J gene: TRBJ2-7; V gene: TRBV7-9; clone size: NA; D gene: NA; CDR3 protein: CASSLEWLAGEQYF; CDR3 DNA: TGTGCCAGCAGCTTAGAATGGCTAGCAGGCGAGCAGTACTTC
J gene: TRBJ2-7; V gene: TRBV5-1; clone size: NA; D gene: TRBD2; CDR3 protein: CASQISAGVNEQYF; CDR3 DNA: TGCGCCAGTCAGATATCAGCGGGAGTTAACGAGCAGTACTTC
J gene: TRBJ2-1; V gene: TRBV6-1; clone size: NA; D gene: TRBD2; CDR3 protein: CASSEGTSGGLIRFF; CDR3 DNA: TGTGCCAGCAGTGAAGGGACTAGCGGGGGGTTAATTCGGTTCTTC
J gene: TRBJ1-1; V gene: TRBV7-6; clone size: NA; D gene: NA; CDR3 protein: CASKGLGNTEAFF; CDR3 DNA: TGTGCCAGCAAGGGGCTAGGGAACACTGAAGCTTTCTTT
J gene: TRBJ1-1; V gene: TRBV7-2; clone size: NA; D gene: NA; CDR3 protein: CASSLNFQGNTEAFF; CDR3 DNA: TGTGCCAGCAGCTTAAACTTTCAGGGTAACACTGAAGCTTTCTTT
J gene: TRBJ2-7; V gene: TRBV6-6; clone size: NA; D gene: NA; CDR3 protein: CASSYSTVGANYEQYF; CDR3 DNA: TGTGCCAGCAGTTACTCGACCGTAGGGGCTAACTACGAGCAGTACTTC
J gene: TRBJ2-3; V gene: TRBV4-3; clone size: NA; D gene: NA; CDR3 protein: CASSDGYTDTQYF; CDR3 DNA: TGCGCCAGCAGTGACGGGTATACAGATACGCAGTATTTT
J gene: TRBJ1-1; V gene: TRBV7-6; clone size: NA; D gene: NA; CDR3 protein: CASSLRSGGTEAFF; CDR3 DNA: TGTGCCAGCAGCTTAAGGTCGGGGGGGACTGAAGCTTTCTTT